This TCR beta chain was observed in a study of identical twins. Notes on the study in general: Shared out-of-frame alpha sequences (those common to twins) showed excess low generation probability.

It was template switching that added a universal primer site, and there were unique molecular identifiers on the cDNA. From the 5' RACE reads, TCRdb called clonotypes with MiXCR, one entry per CDR3 protein. The sample carries 350,000 to 500,000 distinct CDR3 sequences, under 20% recorded once. This CDR3 contains 13 residues. CDR1 is DFQATT, CDR2 SNEGSKA, per germline (reference sequence). V dropped 6 bases and J dropped 5 bases, with 17 bases sitting between them. This clonotype was seen a handful of times. What it binds is unknown. Sequencing used naive T cells sorted from blood. The V gene is TRBV20-1, the J gene TRBJ2-7; TRBD1 might be the D (6 bases). This clonotype was obtained from a man aged 45-65 years in good health. The CDR3 DNA sequence: TGCAGTGCAATACAGGGCCACGAGAACGAGCAGTACTTC. Its protein product is CSAIQGHENEQYF.